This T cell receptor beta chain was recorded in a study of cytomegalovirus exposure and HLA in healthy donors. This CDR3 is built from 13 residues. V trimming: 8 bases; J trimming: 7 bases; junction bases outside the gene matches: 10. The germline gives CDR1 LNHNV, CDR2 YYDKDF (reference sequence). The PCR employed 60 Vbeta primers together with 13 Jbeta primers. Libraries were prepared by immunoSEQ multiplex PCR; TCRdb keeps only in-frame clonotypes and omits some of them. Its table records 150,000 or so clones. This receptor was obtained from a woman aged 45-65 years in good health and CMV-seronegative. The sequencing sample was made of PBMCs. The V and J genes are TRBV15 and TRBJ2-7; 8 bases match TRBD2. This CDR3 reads CATAGSGGREQYF. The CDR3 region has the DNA TGTGCCACCGCCGGTTCTGGCGGGAGGGAGCAGTACTTC. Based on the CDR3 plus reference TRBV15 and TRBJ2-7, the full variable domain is DAMVIQNPRYQVTQFGKPVTLSCSQTLNHNVMYWYQQKSSQAPKLLFHYYDKDFNNEADTPDNFQSRRPNTSFCFLDIRSPGLGDTAMYLCATAGSGGREQYFGPGTRLTVT.